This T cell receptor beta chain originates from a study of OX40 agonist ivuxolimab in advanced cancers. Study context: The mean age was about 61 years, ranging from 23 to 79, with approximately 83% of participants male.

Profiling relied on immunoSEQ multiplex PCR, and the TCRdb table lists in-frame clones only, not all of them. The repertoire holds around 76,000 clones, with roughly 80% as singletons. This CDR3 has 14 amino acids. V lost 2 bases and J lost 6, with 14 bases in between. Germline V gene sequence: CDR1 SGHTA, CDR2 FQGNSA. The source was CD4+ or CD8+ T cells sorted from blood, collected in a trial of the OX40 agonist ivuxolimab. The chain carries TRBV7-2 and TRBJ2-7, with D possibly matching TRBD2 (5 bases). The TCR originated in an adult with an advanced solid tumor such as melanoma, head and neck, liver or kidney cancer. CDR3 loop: CASSLSGGFGEQYF. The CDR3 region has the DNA TGTGCCAGCAGCTTATCCGGAGGCTTTGGCGAGCAGTACTTC.